This record concerns one T cell receptor (beta chain) sequence. Its antigen is still unknown. The data derive from a study of a mutant IDH1 vaccine in newly diagnosed glioma. Study context: Vaccination was launched 4-6 weeks after radiotherapy alone, or with temozolomide cycles. Earlier care involved radiotherapy, temozolomide, or both, and the majority received both.

Germline CDR1 SGHTA, CDR2 FQGNSA. The CDR3 has 14 residues. Trimming at V came to 7 bases and at J to 6 bases, leaving 9 bases not matched to a gene. The data were produced by immunoSEQ multiplex PCR, yet TCRdb's version contains in-frame clones alone and is incomplete. This table holds about 53,000 clones, 84% found once. Time point specified: week 5, during vaccination. With topical imiquimod, each dose of the vaccine consisted of 300 ug of mutant IDH1 20-mer peptide. The clonotype was recovered from a woman between 45 and 65 years old with glioma. The sequences come from PBMCs, collected from a glioma patient whose treatment included an IDH1 peptide vaccine. This rearrangement joins TRBV7-2 to TRBJ1-2; the match to TRBD1 covers 9 bases. The CDR3 coding sequence is TGTGCCAGCACCCCGAGGACAGGGGCCCATGGCTACACCTTC. Translating it yields CASTPRTGAHGYTF.